These 25 T cell receptor beta chains share one sample of origin, sequenced in a study of control samples from healthy donors and cancer patients. Profiled with immunoSEQ multiplex PCR; TCRdb holds only in-frame clones, not every one. In the table there are 150,000 or so clones, about 93% of which are singletons. Input material: blood. The receptor source for this set is a woman aged 25 to 39 in good health.

This clone was picked up one time. The rearrangement uses TRBV10-3 and TRBJ1-6; 8 bases match TRBD1. With V trimmed by 5 bases and J by 7 bases, 7 bases remained unmatched. The CDR3 has 15 amino acids. The germline V gene has CDR1 ENHRY and CDR2 SYGVKD. The CDR3: CAISFMDRENSPLHF. The CDR3 nucleotides read TGTGCCATCAGTTTTATGGACAGGGAGAATTCACCCCTCCACTTT.

J is TRBJ2-7 and V is TRBV5-6, with D possibly called TRBD1 or TRBD2 (6 bases each). The CDR3 runs 14 residues. Germline V gene lookup returns CDR1 SGHDT and CDR2 YYEEEE. V gave up 0 bases and J gave up 2 bases, with 9 bases separating them. CDR3 sequence reads: CASSLGGDTYEQYF. The DNA for the CDR3 is TGTGCCAGCAGCTTGGGGGGGGACACCTACGAGCAGTACTTC.

The rearrangement joins TRBV19 to TRBJ1-6, with TRBD1 as a possible D gene (6 bases). V gave up 6 bases and J gave up 6 bases, with 18 bases separating them. Germline V lookup: CDR1 LNHDA, CDR2 SQIVND (reference sequence). The length of the CDR3 is 16 residues. The chain's CDR3 is CASSRTAPAVNSPLHF. CDR3 coding DNA: TGTGCCAGTAGCCGGACAGCGCCCGCGGTTAATTCACCCCTCCACTTT.

The V and J genes are TRBV12-5 and TRBJ2-1; 12 bases align to TRBD2. Germline CDR1 is LGHNT and CDR2 is FRNRAP. V trimming: 0 bases; J trimming: 9 bases; junction bases outside the gene matches: 6. This CDR3 has 16 amino acids. CDR3 nucleotides: TGTGCTAGTGGTTTGGTTGGGACTAGCGGGTATCTTGAGCAGTTCTTC. Its translation is CASGLVGTSGYLEQFF.

The chain employs TRBV15 and TRBJ2-2, with no clear D. The V gene's germline CDR1 is LNHNV and CDR2 YYDKDF (reference sequence). The CDR3 sequence is 16 residues long. Trimming shortened V by 0 bases and J by 7 bases, and 15 bases separated the two germline ends. The CDR3 DNA sequence: TGTGCCACCAGCAGAGATCTCGGGCCAGGCTTCGGGGAGCTGTTTTTT. Translating gives CATSRDLGPGFGELFF.

This chain connects TRBV4-3 to TRBJ1-2; 7 nucleotides align to TRBD1. The CDR3 loop spans 16 amino acids. V was pared by 0 bases and J by 3 bases, with 7 bases of the junction left unmatched. The germline gives CDR1 LGHNA, CDR2 YSLEER. The CDR3 region is CASSQDTQGVDYGYTF. In DNA form, the CDR3 reads TGCGCCAGCAGCCAAGATACGCAGGGGGTCGACTATGGCTACACCTTC.

The rearrangement uses TRBV2 and TRBJ2-4; 7 bases map to TRBD2. Germline loops: CDR1 SNHLY, CDR2 FYNNEI. The CDR3 is 15 residues long. J lost 7 bases, V lost 0 bases, and 6 bases had no gene match. CDR3 in DNA: TGTGCCAGCAGTGAAGCCTGGGGGGGTACGAACATTCAGTACTTC. Translating it yields CASSEAWGGTNIQYF.

This clone was recorded only once. This rearrangement joins TRBV4-3 to TRBJ2-1; no firm D call. Between the trimmed V and J ends, which lost 4 bases and 4 bases, there was a span of 2 bases. The length of the CDR3 is 11 residues. The germline V gene has CDR1 LGHNA and CDR2 YSLEER. CDR3 region: CASSRYNEQFF. The CDR3 bases are TGCGCCAGCAGCCGATACAATGAGCAGTTCTTC.

About this clone: The junction differs from germline at one of its ends, possibly a read error. Different DNA sequences within this sample yield the same CDR3. The chain has TRBV24-1 and TRBJ1-2; D unclear. The CDR3 contains 14 residues. Germline values: CDR1 KGHDR, CDR2 SFDVKD. This CDR3 is CATSDFTWPYGYTF. The CDR3 DNA sequence: TGTGCCACCAGCGATTTTACGTGGCCCTATGGCTACACCTTC.

J is TRBJ1-2 and V is TRBV3-1 (or the pseudogene TRBV3-2), with TRBD1 matching 7 bases. Germline V gene lookup returns CDR1 LGHDT and CDR2 YNNKEL (reference sequence). The CDR3 runs 18 residues. The V segment lost 0 bases and the J segment 4 bases; nucleotides outside the gene matches: 14. As DNA, the CDR3 is TGTGCCAGCAGCCAAGAATCGAGGGGGCCTCGGGTTACCTATGGCTACACCTTC. Its translation is CASSQESRGPRVTYGYTF.

The chain combines TRBV7-2 with TRBJ2-5; 9 bases match TRBD2. Germline lookup yields CDR1 SGHTA and CDR2 FQGNSA. With V trimmed by 3 bases and J by 5 bases, 10 bases remained unmatched. The CDR3 consists of 16 residues. This chain's CDR3 is CASSLRFSSGSETQYF. The CDR3 bases are TGTGCCAGCAGCTTGAGGTTCAGTAGCGGGAGTGAGACCCAGTACTTC.

V gene TRBV4-2 combines with J gene TRBJ1-3; 7 bases are a match to TRBD1. The V segment lost 3 bases and the J segment 0 bases; nucleotides outside the gene matches: 11. Germline CDR1 and CDR2: LGHNA and YNFKEQ. This CDR3 is built from 18 residues. The CDR3 here is CASSQPTGTESSGNTIYF. CDR3 in DNA: TGTGCCAGCAGCCAGCCCACCGGGACAGAGAGCTCTGGAAACACCATATATTTT.

This clone appeared a few times. V usage is TRBV6-1 and J usage is TRBJ1-4, with D unresolved. The CDR3 runs to 16 residues. Germline V lookup: CDR1 MNHNS, CDR2 SASEGT. V was clipped by 2 bases and J by 0 bases, with 10 bases between them. CDR3 in amino acids: CASSESGPATNEKLFF. The CDR3, as DNA: TGTGCCAGCAGTGAATCTGGTCCTGCAACTAATGAAAAACTGTTTTTT.

The chain links TRBV9 to TRBJ1-2; maybe TRBD1 (6 bases). This CDR3 contains 14 residues. Germline lookup yields CDR1 SGDLS and CDR2 YYNGEE. Between the trimmed V and J ends, which lost 3 bases and 2 bases, there was a span of 11 bases. The CDR3 region is CASSATGTNYGYTF. Here the CDR3 DNA reads TGTGCCAGCAGCGCAACCGGGACAAACTATGGCTACACCTTC.

The chain links TRBV13 to TRBJ2-5, with unresolved D. The CDR3 is 14 residues long. The V end lost 5 bases, the J end lost 2 bases, and 12 bases lay between the germline ends. Germline CDR1 and CDR2: PRHDT and FYEKMQ (reference sequence). DNA of the CDR3: TGTGCCAGCAGCCCCACAGAGGATCAAGAGACCCAGTACTTC. Its translation: CASSPTEDQETQYF.

The rearrangement links TRBV28 to TRBJ2-3; D gene unclear. CDR1 is MDHEN, CDR2 SYDVKM, per germline. The CDR3 totals 12 residues. V was clipped by 5 bases and J by 4 bases, with 7 bases between them. CDR3 sequence reads: CASSLLPDTQYF. CDR3 DNA: TGTGCCAGCAGTCTATTACCAGATACGCAGTATTTT.

The rearrangement joins TRBV11-3 to TRBJ2-1; 9 nucleotides match TRBD2. This CDR3 comprises 16 residues. The J segment lost 2 bases and the V segment lost 5 bases, leaving 7 bases of the junction unmatched. CDR1 is SGHNT, CDR2 YENEEA, per germline. The CDR3 loop is CASSPREGSAYNEQFF. Here the CDR3 DNA reads TGTGCCAGCAGCCCGCGGGAGGGAAGCGCCTACAATGAGCAGTTCTTC.

This clone was counted once. The rearrangement joins TRBV5-4 to TRBJ2-5, with 7 bases identical to TRBD1. Germline V gives CDR1 SGHNT, CDR2 YYREEE (reference sequence). Germline trimming cut 0 bases from V and 3 bases from J; bases unmatched to any gene: 2. This CDR3 has 14 residues. The CDR3 loop is CASSLAGGEETQYF. The DNA of the CDR3 is TGTGCCAGCAGCTTGGCAGGGGGAGAAGAGACCCAGTACTTC.

The rearrangement joins TRBV18 to TRBJ2-3; D remains ambiguous. CDR1 is KGHSH and CDR2 is LQKENI in the germline V gene. This CDR3 has 13 amino acids. Trimming removed 3 bases at V and 1 base at J, with 5 bases between. The CDR3 sequence: CASSPQRTDTQYF. The CDR3, as DNA: TGTGCCAGCTCACCGCAACGCACAGATACGCAGTATTTT.

The chain links TRBV28 to TRBJ1-2; 9 bases line up with TRBD1. The CDR3 length is 11 residues. Germline V gives CDR1 MDHEN, CDR2 SYDVKM. Germline trimming cut 6 bases from V and 7 bases from J; bases unmatched to any gene: 0. Here the CDR3 DNA reads TGTGCCAGCAGGGGACAGGGTGGCTACACCTTC. Encoded protein: CASRGQGGYTF.

The chain uses TRBV11-2 and TRBJ2-3; 8 nucleotides align to TRBD1. J gave up 6 bases and V 3 bases, and 11 bases lay outside the gene matches. This CDR3 spans 16 amino acids. Germline V gene data show CDR1 as SGHAT and CDR2 as FQNNGV. CDR3 DNA: TGTGCCAGCAGCTTCCGTCGCCAGGGGGCGTTGGATACGCAGTATTTT. Translated: CASSFRRQGALDTQYF.

V and J are TRBV7-3 and TRBJ2-1, with D perhaps TRBD1 or TRBD2 (6 bases each). Trimming removed 5 bases from V and 7 bases from J, with 21 bases in between. The CDR3 consists of 16 residues. CDR1 and CDR2 (germline): SGHTA, FQGTGA. The CDR3 DNA reads TGTGCCAGCAGCCGCGAGGGGGGACTTAGGGTAAATGAGCAGTTCTTC. Its protein is CASSREGGLRVNEQFF.

Details on this clone: A read error may account for a junction end that differs from germline. The chain has TRBV4-1 and TRBJ2-6; TRBD2 might be the D (5 bases). The germline CDR1 and CDR2 sequences are MGHRA and YSYEKL. CDR3 length equals 18 residues. The CDR3 reads CARSQVRVLTGGANVLTF. The CDR3 DNA follows: TGCGCCCGCAGCCAAGTCCGAGTGCTTACGGGGGGGGCCAACGTCCTGACTTTC.

V gene TRBV11-2 combines with J gene TRBJ1-1, with a possible D match to TRBD1 (5 bases). This CDR3 has 14 amino acids. V was clipped by 6 bases and J by 2 bases, with 13 bases between them. Germline CDR1 reads SGHAT; CDR2 reads FQNNGV. CDR3 bases: TGTGCCAGCAGACCCGGGACGGTTAACACTGAAGCTTTCTTT. Translation: CASRPGTVNTEAFF.

V is TRBV4-2 and J is TRBJ2-5; D is uncertain. Deletions cut 0 bases from V and 5 bases from J, with 19 bases between. The CDR3 totals 17 residues. Germline V lookup: CDR1 LGHNA, CDR2 YNFKEQ. In DNA, the CDR3 is TGTGCCAGCAGCCAAGACTACATTCGGCAGACGTGGGAGACCCAGTACTTC. It encodes CASSQDYIRQTWETQYF.